The rows below give T cell receptor beta chains drawn from one sample of a study of blood T cell repertoires in COVID-19. The method was immunoSEQ multiplex PCR; TCRdb's version includes in-frame clones alone and lacks a portion of them. The data show more than 80,000 clones, with around four fifths seen just once and under 35% held by the top ten. The sequenced sample was peripheral blood. All receptors come from a woman at least 80 years old with active or convalescent COVID-19. CDR3s include the opening cysteine and the closing phenylalanine or tryptophan. Each record gives: V gene, clone size, J gene, D gene, CDR3 DNA, CDR3 protein. A D gene is named only where the DNA matches it firmly. Only part of the rows carry a size: once, few, many, or a class if the clone is expanded.

v_gene: TRBV5-5
abundance: NA
j_gene: TRBJ2-5
d_gene: NA
CDR3nt: TGTGCCAGCAGGGAAACCGTGGCCGAGGCCCAAGAGACCCAGTACTTC
CDR3aa: CASRETVAEAQETQYF

v_gene: TRBV5-1
abundance: NA
j_gene: TRBJ1-2
d_gene: NA
CDR3nt: TGCGCCAGCAGTTCCATTGCTACAGGGCCGGAGGGCTACACCTTC
CDR3aa: CASSSIATGPEGYTF

v_gene: TRBV19
abundance: once
j_gene: TRBJ1-5
d_gene: NA
CDR3nt: TGTGCCAGTAGTGTGTCGGGTAAGAATCAGCCCCAGCATTTT
CDR3aa: CASSVSGKNQPQHF

v_gene: TRBV29-1
abundance: NA
j_gene: TRBJ2-1
d_gene: TRBD1
CDR3nt: TGCAGCGTTGAAGTTGGGACAGGGGTCTACAATGAGCAGTTCTTC
CDR3aa: CSVEVGTGVYNEQFF

v_gene: TRBV5-1
abundance: NA
j_gene: TRBJ2-1
d_gene: NA
CDR3nt: TGCGCCAGCAGCTTGGTATCTAGCCAGCAGTTCTTC
CDR3aa: CASSLVSSQQFF

v_gene: TRBV19
abundance: NA
j_gene: TRBJ1-2
d_gene: TRBD1
CDR3nt: TGTGCCAGTAGTCCTCACACGGGTAGTAAGGGACAGACTTATGGCTACACCTTC
CDR3aa: CASSPHTGSKGQTYGYTF

v_gene: TRBV4-3
abundance: few
j_gene: TRBJ1-2
d_gene: NA
CDR3nt: TGCGCCAGCAGCCAAGATCCGGGACAAAATAACTATGGCTACACCTTC
CDR3aa: CASSQDPGQNNYGYTF

v_gene: TRBV2
abundance: NA
j_gene: TRBJ2-5
d_gene: NA
CDR3nt: TGTGCCAGCAGTGGGACAGTGGGCGTTCAGGAGACCCAGTACTTC
CDR3aa: CASSGTVGVQETQYF

v_gene: TRBV5-1
abundance: NA
j_gene: TRBJ2-3
d_gene: TRBD1
CDR3nt: TGCGCCAGCAGCCGGGACAGAAGCACAGATACGCAGTATTTT
CDR3aa: CASSRDRSTDTQYF

v_gene: TRBV6-5
abundance: NA
j_gene: TRBJ1-5
d_gene: NA
CDR3nt: TGTGCCAGCAGTTCGAGAGGTAGCAATCAGCCCCAGCATTTT
CDR3aa: CASSSRGSNQPQHF

v_gene: TRBV24-1
abundance: NA
j_gene: TRBJ2-1
d_gene: NA
CDR3nt: TGTGCCACCAGTGATTTGGGGCTCAATGAGCAGTTCTTC
CDR3aa: CATSDLGLNEQFF

v_gene: TRBV7-9
abundance: NA
j_gene: TRBJ2-3
d_gene: NA
CDR3nt: TGTGCCAGCAGCTTAGGACTGAACACAGATACGCAGTATTTT
CDR3aa: CASSLGLNTDTQYF

v_gene: TRBV18
abundance: few
j_gene: TRBJ1-1
d_gene: TRBD1
CDR3nt: TGTGCCAGCTTTTCCATAGGGACAGGAGACACTGAAGCTTTCTTT
CDR3aa: CASFSIGTGDTEAFF

v_gene: TRBV15
abundance: few
j_gene: TRBJ2-7
d_gene: TRBD1
CDR3nt: TGTGCCACCAGCAGAGGCGGGACAGGGGACTACGAGCAGTACTTC
CDR3aa: CATSRGGTGDYEQYF

v_gene: TRBV28
abundance: NA
j_gene: TRBJ1-2
d_gene: NA
CDR3nt: TGTGCCAGCAGTTTAAATGGCCTACAGGGAACCCACTACTATGGCTACACCTTC
CDR3aa: CASSLNGLQGTHYYGYTF

v_gene: TRBV5-1
abundance: NA
j_gene: TRBJ2-1
d_gene: TRBD2
CDR3nt: TGCGCCAGCAGCTTGGAAGCGGGGTTCTACAATGAGCAGTTCTTC
CDR3aa: CASSLEAGFYNEQFF

v_gene: TRBV2
abundance: NA
j_gene: TRBJ2-6
d_gene: NA
CDR3nt: TGTGCCAGCCACCGCAGAACCTCTGGGGCCAACGTCCTGACTTTC
CDR3aa: CASHRRTSGANVLTF

v_gene: TRBV30
abundance: NA
j_gene: TRBJ2-7
d_gene: TRBD2
CDR3nt: TGTGCCTGCACACGAACTAGCGGGAGGATACCTTGGGGCGAGCAGTACTTC
CDR3aa: CACTRTSGRIPWGEQYF